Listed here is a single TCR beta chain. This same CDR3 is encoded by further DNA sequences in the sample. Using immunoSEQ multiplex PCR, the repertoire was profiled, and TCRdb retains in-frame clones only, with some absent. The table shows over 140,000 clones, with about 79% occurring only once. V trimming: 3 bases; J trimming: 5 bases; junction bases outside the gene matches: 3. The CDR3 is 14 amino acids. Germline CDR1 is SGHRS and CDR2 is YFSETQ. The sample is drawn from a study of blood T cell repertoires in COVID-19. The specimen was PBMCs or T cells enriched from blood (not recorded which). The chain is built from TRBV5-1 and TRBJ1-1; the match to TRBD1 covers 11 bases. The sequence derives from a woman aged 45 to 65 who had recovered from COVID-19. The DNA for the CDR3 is TGCGCCAGCAGCTCCGGGACAGGGGGAACTGAAGCTTTCTTT. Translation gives CASSSGTGGTEAFF.